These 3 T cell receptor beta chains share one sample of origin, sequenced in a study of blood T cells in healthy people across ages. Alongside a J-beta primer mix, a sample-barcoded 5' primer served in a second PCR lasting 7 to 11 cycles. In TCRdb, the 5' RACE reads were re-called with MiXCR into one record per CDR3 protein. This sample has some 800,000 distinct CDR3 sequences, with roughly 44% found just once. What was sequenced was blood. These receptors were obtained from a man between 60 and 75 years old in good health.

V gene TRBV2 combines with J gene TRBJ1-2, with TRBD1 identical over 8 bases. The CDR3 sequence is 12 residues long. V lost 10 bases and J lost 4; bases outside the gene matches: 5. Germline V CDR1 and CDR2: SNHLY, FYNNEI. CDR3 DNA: TGTGCCACGGACAGGGAGGCCTATGGCTACACCTTC. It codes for CATDREAYGYTF.

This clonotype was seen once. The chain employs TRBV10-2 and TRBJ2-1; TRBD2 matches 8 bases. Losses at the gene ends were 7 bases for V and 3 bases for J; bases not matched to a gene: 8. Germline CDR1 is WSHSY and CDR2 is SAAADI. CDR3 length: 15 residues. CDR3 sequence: CASMGSSGDYNEQFF. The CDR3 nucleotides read TGCGCCAGCATGGGGAGTAGCGGGGACTACAATGAGCAGTTCTTC.

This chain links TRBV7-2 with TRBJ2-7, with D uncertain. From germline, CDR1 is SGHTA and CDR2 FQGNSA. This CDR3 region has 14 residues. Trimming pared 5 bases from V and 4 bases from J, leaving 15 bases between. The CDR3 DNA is TGTGCCAGCAGCCAAGGGCCCCAGAGGTACGAGCAGTACTTC. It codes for CASSQGPQRYEQYF.